These T cell receptor beta chains were read from a single sample in a study of OX40 agonist ivuxolimab in advanced cancers. Profiled with immunoSEQ multiplex PCR; TCRdb holds only in-frame clones, not every one. Of approximately 22,000 clones detected, 75% to 85% appear once; the ten largest clones hold more than 15%. The starting material was CD4+ or CD8+ T cells sorted from blood, obtained in a trial of the OX40 agonist ivuxolimab. These receptors originate from an adult with an advanced solid tumor such as melanoma, head and neck, liver or kidney cancer. The CDR3 runs from the conserved cysteine through the conserved F or W. D genes are given only for firm matches. Size tells how often a clone was seen (once, few, many) or the class of an expanded clone, and some rows leave it out.

-	TRBD1	TRBJ2-3	14	TRBV19	CASSRTGPTDTQYF	TGTGCCAGTAGCCGGACAGGCCCCACAGATACGCAGTATTTT
-	TRBD2	TRBJ2-1	16	TRBV5-4	CASSFPGLASHNEQFF	TGTGCCAGCAGTTTCCCGGGACTAGCGTCCCACAATGAGCAGTTCTTC
medium-sized	-	TRBJ2-1	13	TRBV19	CASSMDLTNEQFF	TGTGCCAGTAGTATGGACTTAACAAATGAGCAGTTCTTC
-	-	TRBJ2-1	11	TRBV11-2	CASRYGNEQFF	TGTGCCAGCAGGTATGGCAATGAGCAGTTCTTC
-	TRBD1	TRBJ2-2	17	TRBV5-1	CASSARDRVGNTGELFF	TGCGCCAGCAGCGCTAGAGACAGGGTCGGAAACACCGGGGAGCTGTTTTTT
-	TRBD2	TRBJ2-5	15	TRBV13	CASSLGLAAGGTQYF	TGTGCCAGCAGCTTAGGACTAGCGGCGGGCGGGACCCAGTACTTC
-	TRBD1	TRBJ1-3	15	TRBV5-1	CASSLGTVSGNTIYF	TGCGCCAGCAGCTTAGGGACAGTCTCTGGAAACACCATATATTTT
-	TRBD1	TRBJ1-5	16	TRBV30	CAWSWGTGDSNQPQHF	TGTGCCTGGAGCTGGGGCACAGGGGATAGCAATCAGCCCCAGCATTTT
few	-	TRBJ1-5	15	TRBV7-9	CASSPGVRQDQPQHF	TGTGCCAGCAGCCCAGGCGTGAGGCAGGATCAGCCCCAGCATTTT
-	TRBD1	TRBJ1-2	12	TRBV30	CASSRQGPGYTF	TGTGCCTCCTCCAGACAGGGTCCTGGCTACACCTTC
-	TRBD2	TRBJ2-1	16	TRBV9	CASSKRLAGTYNEQFF	TGTGCCAGCAGCAAGAGACTAGCGGGGACCTACAATGAGCAGTTCTTC
-	-	TRBJ1-6	15	TRBV7-9	CASSRVGRDGSPLHF	TGTGCCAGCAGCCGTGTTGGTAGGGACGGTTCACCCCTCCACTTT
few	TRBD1	TRBJ2-3	15	TRBV7-9	CASSIRQGSADTQYF	TGTGCCAGCAGCATCAGACAGGGGTCGGCAGATACGCAGTATTTT
once	TRBD2	TRBJ2-7	16	TRBV18	CASSSELAGKPYEQYF	TGTGCCAGCTCATCGGAACTAGCGGGGAAACCCTACGAGCAGTACTTC
-	-	TRBJ2-6	14	TRBV30	CAWSVGLGANVLTF	TGTGCCTGGAGTGTGGGTCTTGGGGCCAACGTCCTGACTTTC
-	-	TRBJ2-2	15	TRBV7-3	CASSFFGTNTGELVF	TGTGCCAGCAGCTTTTTCGGGACAAACACCGGGGAGCTGGTTTTT
-	TRBD1	TRBJ2-3	13	TRBV28	CASSLTGESAQYF	TGTGCCAGCAGTCTTACAGGGGAATCTGCGCAGTATTTT
-	TRBD2	TRBJ2-5	15	TRBV10-2	CASSRLAGYQETQYF	TGCGCCAGCAGCAGGCTAGCGGGGTACCAAGAGACCCAGTACTTC
-	-	TRBJ2-5	15	TRBV5-1	CASSLGIGLQETQYF	TGCGCCAGCAGCTTGGGAATAGGACTGCAAGAGACCCAGTACTTC
-	TRBD1	TRBJ2-5	16	TRBV19	CASSIYDRGRGETQYF	TGTGCCAGTAGTATATACGACAGGGGGCGTGGGGAGACCCAGTACTTC
-	-	TRBJ1-3	13	TRBV30	CAWVRESGNTIYF	TGTGCCTGGGTCAGGGAATCTGGAAACACCATATATTTT
-	TRBD2	TRBJ2-3	13	TRBV7-6	CASTTGGTDTQYF	TGTGCCAGCACCACCGGGGGGACAGATACGCAGTATTTT
-	TRBD1	TRBJ2-2	17	TRBV23-1	CASSQMTGAPTTGELFF	TGCGCCAGCAGTCAGATGACAGGGGCTCCTACCACCGGGGAGCTGTTTTTT
-	-	TRBJ2-3	15	TRBV7-9	CASSRDLRGSDTQYF	TGTGCCAGCAGTAGGGACCTCCGGGGGTCAGATACGCAGTATTTT
-	-	TRBJ2-7	16	TRBV4-1	CASSPGQGPLLSEQYF	TGCGCCAGCAGTCCCGGTCAGGGGCCGCTCCTAAGCGAGCAGTACTTC
-	-	TRBJ1-1	17	TRBV28	CASSFIRGGAGNTEAFF	TGTGCCAGCAGTTTTATTCGCGGAGGGGCCGGGAACACTGAAGCTTTCTTT
-	-	TRBJ2-5	15	TRBV13	CASSPTGGLQETQYF	TGTGCCAGCAGCCCGACCGGGGGCCTCCAAGAGACCCAGTACTTC
-	TRBD1	TRBJ1-5	14	TRBV30	CAWSVTGGNQPQHF	TGTGCCTGGTCCGTCACAGGGGGCAATCAGCCCCAGCATTTT
-	-	TRBJ1-6	18	TRBV27	CASSQLGTESSYNSPLHF	TGTGCCAGCAGTCAATTAGGGACGGAAAGCTCCTATAATTCACCCCTCCACTTT
-	-	TRBJ2-6	20	TRBV13	CASSLGLDSYVNSGANVLTF	TGTGCCAGCAGCTTAGGCCTAGACAGCTACGTAAACTCTGGGGCCAACGTCCTGACTTTC